Sequencing of this TCR beta chain was carried out in a study of blood T cell repertoires in COVID-19. V lost 5 bases to trimming and J lost 5 bases, with 17 bases between them. Germline V gene sequence: CDR1 SEHNR, CDR2 FQNEAQ (reference sequence). This CDR3 region has 15 residues. In the original analysis: Researchers report that nucleated cell counts were estimated from reference gene primer amplification. TCRdb's table, derived via immunoSEQ multiplex PCR, lists solely in-frame clones and lacks some. That table furnishes V, J and clone size, whereas the DNA furnished D and trimming. The sample has roughly 190,000 clones; about four fifths are singletons. Cohort assignment relied on participant-reported clinical history. In Cohort 3, a recovered donor had either two negative PCRs, clearance, or symptom resolution.

This sequence was found in a woman in her twenties or thirties who had recovered from COVID-19. The sample was PBMCs or T cells enriched from blood (not recorded which). The rearrangement uses TRBV7-9 and TRBJ2-3; possibly TRBD2 for D (6 bases). CDR3 coding DNA: TGTGCCAGCAGCCTCCGGGACTTAGCCATAGATACGCAGTATTTT. Translating gives CASSLRDLAIDTQYF.